The clone carrying this TCR beta chain was picked up one time. Participant age was roughly 18 to 95 years, and participants resided in fewer than 25 US areas. The sample is drawn from a study of blood T cell repertoires in COVID-19. As for the study in general: PBMCs, B-cell-depleted T cells, or T cells provided the cDNA or gDNA that made up the material.

Profiling relied on immunoSEQ multiplex PCR, and the TCRdb table lists in-frame clones only, not all of them. The repertoire holds about 240,000 clones, with approximately 86% as singletons. The germline V gene has CDR1 SQVTM and CDR2 ANQGSEA. This CDR3 contains 15 residues. Trimming stripped 3 bases from V and 0 bases from J, with 14 bases between. Source material: PBMCs or T cells enriched from blood (not recorded which). This TCR derives from a woman aged 40 to 50 with acute COVID-19. The J gene is TRBJ1-1, the V gene TRBV29-1, with D possibly matching TRBD1 (6 bases). CDR3 loop: CSVEDWAGVNTEAFF. The DNA of the CDR3 is TGCAGCGTTGAGGATTGGGCAGGGGTGAACACTGAAGCTTTCTTT.